These T cell receptor beta chains were read from a single sample in a study of blood T cells in healthy people across ages. MiXCR, applied by TCRdb to the 5' RACE reads, yields one record per CDR3 protein. Of about 1.5 million distinct CDR3 sequences detected, 40% to 45% appear once; the ten largest clones hold about 4.1%. Sequenced sample: blood. These receptors were obtained from a woman between 18 and 29 years old in good health. The CDR3 runs from the conserved cysteine through the conserved F or W. The order of the fields is V gene, CDR3 length, clone size, J gene, D gene, CDR3 DNA, CDR3 protein. The D gene is left open where the match is weak. Not all rows give a size; the values are once, few, many and, for expanded clones, a class.

V gene: TRBV20-1; CDR3 length: 13; clone size: few; J gene: TRBJ1-2; D gene: .; CDR3 DNA: TGCAGTGCTAGGGAGGGGTCTAACTATGGCTACACCTTC; CDR3 protein: CSAREGSNYGYTF
V gene: TRBV6-6; CDR3 length: 16; clone size: .; J gene: TRBJ1-6; D gene: .; CDR3 DNA: TGTGCCAGCAGGACAACCGACGGTCCGAATAATTCACCCCTCCACTTT; CDR3 protein: CASRTTDGPNNSPLHF
V gene: TRBV5-1; CDR3 length: 15; clone size: .; J gene: TRBJ2-7; D gene: TRBD2; CDR3 DNA: TGCGCCAGCAGCCTCACTGTAGCGGGAGCCTACGAGCAGTACTTC; CDR3 protein: CASSLTVAGAYEQYF
V gene: TRBV20-1; CDR3 length: 17; clone size: .; J gene: TRBJ1-1; D gene: TRBD1; CDR3 DNA: TGCAGTGCTAGAGATATTTGGGGGACAGGCTTTAACACTGAAGCTTTCTTT; CDR3 protein: CSARDIWGTGFNTEAFF
V gene: TRBV6-5; CDR3 length: 14; clone size: few; J gene: TRBJ1-1; D gene: TRBD1; CDR3 DNA: TGTGCCAGCACCCCGACAGGGAGTAACACTGAAGCTTTCTTT; CDR3 protein: CASTPTGSNTEAFF
V gene: TRBV7-6; CDR3 length: 12; clone size: .; J gene: TRBJ2-5; D gene: .; CDR3 DNA: TGTGCCGGCAGCTCCCAACGAGAGACCCAGTACTTC; CDR3 protein: CAGSSQRETQYF
V gene: TRBV7-2; CDR3 length: 16; clone size: few; J gene: TRBJ1-5; D gene: .; CDR3 DNA: TGTGCCAGCAGCTTATACGCTGACCGGTGGGATCAGCCCCAGCATTTT; CDR3 protein: CASSLYADRWDQPQHF
V gene: TRBV18; CDR3 length: 13; clone size: .; J gene: TRBJ1-1; D gene: .; CDR3 DNA: TGTGCCAGTCGGGGGCGGCCGGACACTGAAGCTTTCTTT; CDR3 protein: CASRGRPDTEAFF
V gene: TRBV12-3/TRBV12-4; CDR3 length: 14; clone size: .; J gene: TRBJ2-5; D gene: TRBD1; CDR3 DNA: TGTGCCAGCAGTGGTGACAGGGGTGTGGAGACCCAGTACTTC; CDR3 protein: CASSGDRGVETQYF
V gene: TRBV4-3; CDR3 length: 17; clone size: .; J gene: TRBJ2-5; D gene: TRBD1; CDR3 DNA: TGCGCCAGCAGCCAAGATCATGACAGGGGGCGTATCAAGACCCAGTACTTC; CDR3 protein: CASSQDHDRGRIKTQYF
V gene: TRBV4-1; CDR3 length: 13; clone size: .; J gene: TRBJ2-3; D gene: .; CDR3 DNA: TGCGCCAGCAGCCAGCGACTAACGAATACGCAGTATTTT; CDR3 protein: CASSQRLTNTQYF
V gene: TRBV4-1; CDR3 length: 14; clone size: .; J gene: TRBJ2-7; D gene: .; CDR3 DNA: TGCGCCAGCAGCCAAGTCCCGGCAGATTACGAGCAGTACTTC; CDR3 protein: CASSQVPADYEQYF
V gene: TRBV12-3/TRBV12-4; CDR3 length: 13; clone size: few; J gene: TRBJ1-2; D gene: .; CDR3 DNA: TGTGCCAGCAGTTTTGGCAGCACCTATGGCTACACCTTC; CDR3 protein: CASSFGSTYGYTF
V gene: TRBV7-3; CDR3 length: 14; clone size: .; J gene: TRBJ2-2; D gene: .; CDR3 DNA: TGTGCCAGCAGCTTAACGGACAGCTCCGGGGAGCTGTTTTTT; CDR3 protein: CASSLTDSSGELFF
V gene: TRBV5-1; CDR3 length: 13; clone size: .; J gene: TRBJ2-1; D gene: .; CDR3 DNA: TGCGCCAGCAGAACGGGTGATGCATATGAGCAGTTCTTC; CDR3 protein: CASRTGDAYEQFF
V gene: TRBV21-1; CDR3 length: 14; clone size: few; J gene: TRBJ1-4; D gene: .; CDR3 DNA: TGTGCCAGCACCACACGGGGGTGCGGTGAAAAACTGTTTTTT; CDR3 protein: CASTTRGCGEKLFF
V gene: TRBV4-1; CDR3 length: 15; clone size: .; J gene: TRBJ1-5; D gene: TRBD1; CDR3 DNA: TGCGCCAGCAGCCACCAGGGGGCCGAGGATCAGCCCCAGCATTTT; CDR3 protein: CASSHQGAEDQPQHF
V gene: TRBV9; CDR3 length: 15; clone size: .; J gene: TRBJ2-7; D gene: .; CDR3 DNA: TGTGCCAGCAGCGTTGACGGGAGTCAAAACTACGAGCAGTACTTC; CDR3 protein: CASSVDGSQNYEQYF
V gene: TRBV20-1; CDR3 length: 12; clone size: few; J gene: TRBJ2-3; D gene: .; CDR3 DNA: TGCAGTGCTAGAGATCGCGTCGGGGAGCAGTATTTT; CDR3 protein: CSARDRVGEQYF
V gene: TRBV4-2; CDR3 length: 15; clone size: few; J gene: TRBJ2-5; D gene: .; CDR3 DNA: TGTGCCAGCAGCCAAGATCAGGCAGGGGAGGAGACCCAGTACTTC; CDR3 protein: CASSQDQAGEETQYF
V gene: TRBV29-1; CDR3 length: 9; clone size: .; J gene: TRBJ1-1; D gene: .; CDR3 DNA: TGCAGCGCCGGCACTGAAGCTTTCTTT; CDR3 protein: CSAGTEAFF
V gene: TRBV6-1; CDR3 length: 14; clone size: few; J gene: TRBJ2-7; D gene: TRBD2; CDR3 DNA: TGTGCCAGCAGTGAGCAGCGGGGATCCTACGAGCAGTACTTC; CDR3 protein: CASSEQRGSYEQYF
V gene: TRBV7-9; CDR3 length: 15; clone size: .; J gene: TRBJ2-3; D gene: .; CDR3 DNA: TGTGCCAGCAGCTTAACCAGGGGAAAAACAGATACGCAGTATTTT; CDR3 protein: CASSLTRGKTDTQYF
V gene: TRBV20-1; CDR3 length: 16; clone size: .; J gene: TRBJ2-1; D gene: .; CDR3 DNA: TGCAGTGCTGGGGGCCCCTGGTTCGGGACTTTCAATGAGCAGTTCTTC; CDR3 protein: CSAGGPWFGTFNEQFF
V gene: TRBV20-1; CDR3 length: 15; clone size: .; J gene: TRBJ2-3; D gene: .; CDR3 DNA: TGCAGTGCTAGAATCGGGCGGTTAAGCACAGATACGCAGTATTTT; CDR3 protein: CSARIGRLSTDTQYF
V gene: TRBV2; CDR3 length: 13; clone size: .; J gene: TRBJ2-1; D gene: TRBD2; CDR3 DNA: TGTGCCAGCAAGAGACTAGCACAAGAGACCCAGTTCTTC; CDR3 protein: CASKRLAQETQFF
V gene: TRBV2; CDR3 length: 14; clone size: few; J gene: TRBJ1-2; D gene: TRBD1; CDR3 DNA: TGTGCCAGCACCGGACAGGGTCCTGACTATGGCTACACCTTC; CDR3 protein: CASTGQGPDYGYTF